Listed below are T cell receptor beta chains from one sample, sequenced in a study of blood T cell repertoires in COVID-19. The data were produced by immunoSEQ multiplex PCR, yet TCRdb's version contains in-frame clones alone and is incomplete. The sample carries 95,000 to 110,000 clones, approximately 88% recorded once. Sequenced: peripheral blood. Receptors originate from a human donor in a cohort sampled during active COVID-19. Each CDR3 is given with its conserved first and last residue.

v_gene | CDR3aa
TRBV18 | CASSPPTGVNYGYTF
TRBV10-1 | CASSPGGKDTEAFF
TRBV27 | CASSHNRPLGNTEAFF
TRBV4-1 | CASSQEGAGGQGRAFF
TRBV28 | CASEDAGPKIGTQYF
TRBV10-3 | CAAYSGNTIYF
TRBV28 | CASSPGTSGGLVNEQFF
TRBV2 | CASSGGGVWTEAFF
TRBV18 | CASSLNGFTEAFF
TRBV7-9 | CASRTQGLNTEAFF
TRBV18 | CASSPQGTYYGYTF
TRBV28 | CASSQDRSSYNSPLHF
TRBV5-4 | CASSLPGAAYGYTF
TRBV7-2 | CASSLVPRLRAGNTIYF
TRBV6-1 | CASSEPGQSREQYF
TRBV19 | CASSIAQENSPLHF
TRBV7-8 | CASSISGGSPNEQFF
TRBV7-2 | CASSSNPTSSYEQFF
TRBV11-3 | CASSTEGYGYTF
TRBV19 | CASSTQRGNEQFF
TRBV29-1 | CSARDAGQLYNEQFF
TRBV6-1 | CASSERGGQPQHF
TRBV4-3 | CASSQDSRFSGANVLTF
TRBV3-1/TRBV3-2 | CASSQEGRGTSGSRTQYF
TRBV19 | CASSIVGQYHIYGYTF
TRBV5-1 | CASSSPGGRTEAFF
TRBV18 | CASSPRTGGETEAFF
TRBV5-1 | CASSLEGGSTGELFF
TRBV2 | CASRRNLGQPQHF
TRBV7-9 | CASRTTGVGTEAFF
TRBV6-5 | CASSYSGGIEAFF
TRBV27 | CASRPRNRAANYGYTF
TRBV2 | CASRVGSSTDTQYF
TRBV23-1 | CASSPGGGHNQPQHF
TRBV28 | CASIRVRQLGNTIYF
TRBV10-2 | CASSEGGVGTQYF
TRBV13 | CASSRGTGHLNTEAFF
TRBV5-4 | CASSLRGGDIQYF
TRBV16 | CASSQSLTGNQPQHF
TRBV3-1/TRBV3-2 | CASSQEGGYEQYF
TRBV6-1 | CASSEVTGNTEAFF
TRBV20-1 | CSASRSGGGGASASTDTQYF